These 16 T cell receptor beta chains were sequenced from one sample in a study of blood T cell repertoires in COVID-19. The method was immunoSEQ multiplex PCR; TCRdb's version includes in-frame clones alone and lacks a portion of them. The repertoire includes about 160,000 clones, almost 85% of them detected once, and 20% to 25% sits in the top ten. The sequenced sample was peripheral blood. These receptors were obtained from a woman older than 75 with acute or convalescent COVID-19.

The V and J genes are TRBV27 and TRBJ1-4; 10 bases match TRBD1. The CDR3 sequence is 15 residues long. The V and J ends lost 8 bases and 3 bases, in that order; junction bases with no gene match: 6. CDR1 and CDR2 (germline): MNHEY, SMNVEV (reference sequence). The CDR3, as DNA: TGTGCCAGCGCCGGGACAGGGGCCGCTAATGAAAAACTGTTTTTT. Translation: CASAGTGAANEKLFF.

This chain uses TRBV25-1 with TRBJ1-1; D unclear. The ends were cut back, 3 bases at V and 1 base at J, with 12 bases in the middle. This CDR3 has 15 residues. The germline V gene has CDR1 MGHDK and CDR2 SYGVNS. CDR3 sequence (DNA): TGTGCCAGCAGTGACCAGCCAACAGCGAACACTGAAGCTTTCTTT. It translates to CASSDQPTANTEAFF.

This clone was detected only a few times. The rearrangement joins TRBV27 to TRBJ1-1; 8 bases are a match to TRBD1. The CDR3 totals 16 residues. Germline-derived CDR1 and CDR2 are MNHEY and SMNVEV (reference sequence). Unmatched junction bases numbered 8, after V lost 5 bases and J lost 0 bases. DNA for the CDR3: TGTGCCAGCAGTAGGGGACAGGATCTAATGAACACTGAAGCTTTCTTT. Amino acids: CASSRGQDLMNTEAFF.

This chain links TRBV5-8 with TRBJ2-7, with D tentatively TRBD2 (5 bases). This CDR3 comprises 12 residues. V gave up 3 bases and J gave up 2 bases, with 6 bases separating them. Germline CDR1 SGHTS, CDR2 YDEGEE. The DNA for the CDR3 is TGTGCCAGCAGCTACGGGACCTACGAGCAGTACTTC. This encodes CASSYGTYEQYF.

This rearrangement joins TRBV6-1 to TRBJ2-5, with 12 bases identical to TRBD2. Trimming at V came to 3 bases and at J to 1 base, leaving 6 bases not matched to a gene. In germline, CDR1 is MNHNS, CDR2 SASEGT. The CDR3 covers 17 residues. The CDR3 protein is CASSDLLAGGSQETQYF. In DNA form, the CDR3 reads TGTGCCAGCAGTGACCTACTAGCGGGAGGTTCCCAAGAGACCCAGTACTTC.

Only a few counts were recorded for this clone. The V call is TRBV12-3 or TRBV12-4, the J call TRBJ2-2; D remains ambiguous. The V end was cut by 2 bases, the J end by 6 bases, with 7 bases between. The CDR3 spans 13 residues. The CDR3 coding sequence is TGTGCCAGCAGTTTAAGAGTCGCCGGGGAGCTGTTTTTT. Translated, it gives CASSLRVAGELFF.

V is TRBV7-7 and J is TRBJ1-3, with 7 bases matching TRBD1. The CDR3 sequence is 15 residues long. The V and J ends lost 5 bases and 0 bases, in that order; junction bases with no gene match: 4. Germline V gives CDR1 SSHAT, CDR2 FNYEAQ (reference sequence). The CDR3 is CASSEGQLSGNTIYF. The CDR3 DNA reads TGTGCCAGCAGCGAGGGACAGCTCTCTGGAAACACCATATATTTT.

As concerns this clone: This same CDR3 is encoded by further DNA sequences in the sample. The chain joins TRBV5-1 to TRBJ1-1; 7 bases fit TRBD1. The CDR3 has 14 amino acids. Germline V lookup: CDR1 SGHRS, CDR2 YFSETQ. V lost 0 bases to trimming and J lost 3 bases; unmatched junction nucleotides: 2. The CDR3 spells CASSLVTGDTEAFF. The CDR3 DNA sequence: TGCGCCAGCAGCTTGGTAACAGGGGACACTGAAGCTTTCTTT.

This clone was detected only a few times. The chain combines TRBV5-1 with TRBJ2-2; D is uncertain. Trimming pared 4 bases from V and 5 bases from J, leaving 12 bases between. Germline V gene sequence: CDR1 SGHRS, CDR2 YFSETQ. This CDR3 spans 14 amino acids. DNA for the CDR3: TGCGCCAGCAGCGTCACCCCCCAGACCGGGGAGCTGTTTTTT. As protein: CASSVTPQTGELFF.

The chain recombines TRBV3-1 (or the pseudogene TRBV3-2) with TRBJ2-7; 9 bases map to TRBD1. Germline V CDR1 and CDR2: LGHDT, YNNKEL (reference sequence). This CDR3 has 16 residues. J gave up 5 bases and V 4 bases, and 12 bases lay outside the gene matches. The CDR3 sequence is CASSPFRTGGNHEQYF. DNA of the CDR3: TGTGCCAGCAGCCCTTTCCGAACAGGGGGCAACCACGAGCAGTACTTC.

V usage is TRBV7-2 and J usage is TRBJ2-1; 9 bases are a match to TRBD2. Unmatched junction bases numbered 3, after V lost 4 bases and J lost 2 bases. This CDR3 is built from 15 residues. Germline CDR1 reads SGHTA; CDR2 reads FQGNSA. The CDR3 is CASSSLAGPYNEQFF. The CDR3, as DNA: TGTGCCAGCAGCTCCCTAGCGGGACCCTACAATGAGCAGTTCTTC.

The V gene is TRBV5-4, the J gene TRBJ2-1, with 9 bases that match TRBD1. The CDR3 length is 14 residues. Losses at the gene ends were 2 bases for V and 9 bases for J; bases not matched to a gene: 6. Germline V gives CDR1 SGHNT, CDR2 YYREEE (reference sequence). The CDR3 coding sequence is TGTGCCAGCAGCTTTGACAGGGGGTATGGTGAGCAGTTCTTC. Protein: CASSFDRGYGEQFF.

The CDR3, as DNA: TGTGCCACCAGTGATCCATCGACAGACTCCGTAAGCGAGCAGTACTTC. It translates to CATSDPSTDSVSEQYF. The V gene is TRBV24-1, the J gene TRBJ2-7; TRBD1 is a possible D gene (5 bases). From germline, CDR1 is KGHDR and CDR2 SFDVKD. CDR3 size: 16 residues. The V gene lost 3 bases and the J gene lost 6 bases, with 20 bases spanning the gap.

V is TRBV19 and J is TRBJ2-3; 7 bases match TRBD1. CDR1 and CDR2 from the germline V gene are LNHDA and SQIVND (reference sequence). The CDR3 extends over 15 amino acids. V shed 5 bases and J 4 bases; nucleotides not matched to a gene: 9. The CDR3 region has the DNA TGTGCCAGTAGTCCTCGGACAGGACAATCAGATACGCAGTATTTT. It is translated as CASSPRTGQSDTQYF.

This clone was observed a single time. The chain joins TRBV27 to TRBJ1-1; D might be TRBD1 (6 bases). Germline values: CDR1 MNHEY, CDR2 SMNVEV (reference sequence). V gave up 6 bases and J gave up 0 bases, with 11 bases separating them. The CDR3 totals 14 residues. CDR3 DNA sequence: TGTGCCAGCAGGCCGGGACACTTGAACACTGAAGCTTTCTTT. It translates to CASRPGHLNTEAFF.

The chain couples TRBV12-3 or TRBV12-4 to TRBJ1-2; a weak D match, TRBD1 (6 bases). CDR3 length: 13 amino acids. The V end was cut by 7 bases, the J end by 7 bases, with 16 bases between. The CDR3 sequence is CASTRGGAGGYTF. CDR3 nucleotide sequence: TGTGCCAGCACCCGGGGGGGGGCTGGTGGCTACACCTTC.